Here is one TCR beta chain with its context. Its antigen is undetermined. This record belongs to a study of naive and memory T cell subsets. Study-level findings and limits: Especially in CD8 cells, naive repertoires contained a few larger clonotypes, possibly CD45RA-re-expressing memory cells.

Trimming took off 1 base at V and 3 bases at J, with 15 bases between the two ends. Per germline, CDR1 LNHDA and CDR2 SQIVND (reference sequence). CDR3 length: 16 residues. An equimolar mix of two oligonucleotides served as the beta constant-region primer for TRBC1 and TRBC2. Four rounds of PCR amplified the ligated cDNA using nested alpha and beta constant-region primers plus SP2. Using its own MiXCR run on the UMI-ligation and nested PCR reads, TCRdb lists one record per CDR3 protein. Of around 140,000 distinct CDR3 sequences listed, about 23% are singletons. Input material: naive CD4+ T cells from blood. The TCR originated in a human donor in good health. The chain links TRBV19 to TRBJ1-1; D is ambiguous. CDR3 amino acids: CASSIGPGLRDTEAFF. Written as DNA, the CDR3 is TGTGCCAGTAGTATAGGTCCCGGTCTTCGGGACACTGAAGCTTTCTTT.